The rows below give T cell receptor beta chains drawn from one sample of a study of blood T cell repertoires in COVID-19. Some clones are missing from TCRdb's copy, which holds only in-frame ones; the method was immunoSEQ multiplex PCR. Of approximately 400,000 clones listed, around 84% were seen once; the top ten hold more than 1%. The sequenced sample was peripheral blood. The origin of the receptors is a human donor with acute or convalescent COVID-19. The donor label of this sample is uncertain. The conserved cysteine and the conserved F or W are not part of the CDR3 here. Clone size is stated in some rows and not others, as once, few, many or a class when expanded.

ASSLTQGLLDEKLF | TRBJ1-4 | TRBV7-8 | NA
ASSQLRSSYEQY | TRBJ2-7 | TRBV4-1 | NA
ASSTGTLQLNQPQH | TRBJ1-5 | TRBV7-8 | NA
ASSLRGRDEQY | TRBJ2-7 | TRBV7-9 | NA
ASSVRLAGSINEQF | TRBJ2-1 | TRBV9 | NA
SVEGNRGNYEQY | TRBJ2-7 | TRBV29-1 | NA
ASNNYSPGDEQF | TRBJ2-1 | TRBV7-2 | NA
SVQRTSGGGTDTQY | TRBJ2-3 | TRBV29-1 | NA
AWRIIAGNTGELF | TRBJ2-2 | TRBV30 | NA
ASSLIGGPAYNEQF | TRBJ2-1 | TRBV18 | NA
ASSLGGGGNLNEQF | TRBJ2-1 | TRBV28 | NA
AISEGAGGPETQY | TRBJ2-5 | TRBV10-3 | few
ASSSLAGDKNIQY | TRBJ2-4 | TRBV5-6 | NA
ASRPRTGKEGETQY | TRBJ2-5 | TRBV25-1 | NA
ACRKEREQF | TRBJ2-1 | TRBV7-8 | NA
ASRSQAGKTQETQY | TRBJ2-5 | TRBV5-1 | NA
ASSIWGTRGAKNIQY | TRBJ2-4 | TRBV19 | NA
ASSLALGDLKAF | TRBJ1-1 | TRBV27 | once
ASSQDVKADTQY | TRBJ2-3 | TRBV4-2 | NA
ASSPTAESNTGELF | TRBJ2-2 | TRBV6-2/TRBV6-3 | NA
ASSAPRDRGEKLF | TRBJ1-4 | TRBV2 | NA
SVEDPGGPQH | TRBJ1-5 | TRBV29-1 | NA
ASSPIRGLNTEAF | TRBJ1-1 | TRBV18 | NA
ASSLDRGRESKNIQY | TRBJ2-4 | TRBV18 | NA
ASSVTGGPDSNQPQH | TRBJ1-5 | TRBV19 | NA
ASNKERTLSYEQY | TRBJ2-7 | TRBV6-5 | NA
ASIPKGAAEKLF | TRBJ1-4 | TRBV28 | NA
ASSLVGTSAETQY | TRBJ2-5 | TRBV7-6 | NA
ASSTVGNNEQF | TRBJ2-1 | TRBV19 | NA
ASSYSPGEETQY | TRBJ2-5 | TRBV6-5 | NA
ATSRRLAGAGGETQY | TRBJ2-5 | TRBV15 | NA
ASSRDRDGYT | TRBJ1-2 | TRBV18 | NA
ASSPVTGQTNTGELF | TRBJ2-2 | TRBV7-6 | few
ASSFRQGQSTDTQY | TRBJ2-3 | TRBV5-1 | NA
AISAGGNNEQF | TRBJ2-1 | TRBV10-3 | NA
ASSVTGSMNTEAF | TRBJ1-1 | TRBV9 | NA
ASSYGRGANREQY | TRBJ2-7 | TRBV6-5 | NA
AWRSPGQRSS | TRBJ1-2 | TRBV30 | NA
AISEGLGDYGYT | TRBJ1-2 | TRBV10-3 | NA
ASSYLQGRAF | TRBJ1-1 | TRBV6-6 | NA
ASRGGMSGSEKLF | TRBJ1-4 | TRBV6-5 | NA